These T cell receptor beta chains were read from a single sample in a study of blood T cell repertoires in COVID-19. The protocol was immunoSEQ multiplex PCR, while the TCRdb copy is restricted to in-frame clones and leaves out a portion. The table includes over 250,000 clones, roughly 80% detected once. Sequenced sample: peripheral blood. The receptors were gathered from a human donor with COVID-19, enrolled during active disease. The donor label of this sample is uncertain. Each CDR3 is given with its conserved first and last residue. D genes are given only for firm matches. Some rows have no size entry. The others give once, few or many, or a class for an expanded clone.

v_call	j_call	clone_size	d_call	cdr3_nt	cdr3_aa
TRBV28	TRBJ1-1	.	.	TGTGCCAGCAGTTTACCGCCGGGCCTCGGGGACACTGAAGCTTTCTTT	CASSLPPGLGDTEAFF
TRBV28	TRBJ1-2	.	TRBD1	TGTGCCAGCAGAACCCCGGGACAGATTATCTATGGCTACACCTTC	CASRTPGQIIYGYTF
TRBV7-3	TRBJ2-1	once	TRBD2	TGTGCCAGCAGCTTAATCCCAGCGGGAGGATCAAATGAGCAGTTCTTC	CASSLIPAGGSNEQFF
TRBV18	TRBJ2-1	.	.	TGTGCCAGCTCACCAACAGTGGCGAACAATGAGCAGTTCTTC	CASSPTVANNEQFF
TRBV10-1	TRBJ2-7	.	.	TGCGCCAGCAGTGAGAGAGGGTTCGGCGAGCAGTACTTC	CASSERGFGEQYF
TRBV6-1	TRBJ1-2	.	.	TGTGCCAGCAGTGAATTTGGCGGAGCTAACTATGGCTACACCTTC	CASSEFGGANYGYTF
TRBV5-1	TRBJ1-2	.	.	TGCGCCAGCAGTCGGGCGGACAGCGATTATGGCTACACCTTC	CASSRADSDYGYTF
TRBV11-2	TRBJ1-1	.	.	TGTGCCAGCAGCTTAGACTTACCGGTTATTGAAGCTTTCTTT	CASSLDLPVIEAFF
TRBV3-1/TRBV3-2	TRBJ1-5	once	TRBD1	TGTGCCAGCAGCCTCACAGGGGGCGCGGATCAGCCCCAGCATTTT	CASSLTGGADQPQHF
TRBV4-2	TRBJ2-3	once	TRBD2	TGTGCCAGCAGCCAAGATACACAACTAGCGGGACCCACAGATACGCAGTATTTT	CASSQDTQLAGPTDTQYF
TRBV3-1/TRBV3-2	TRBJ1-3	.	.	TGTGCCAGCAGCCAAGACGGGGGATTCGGGACCATATATTTT	CASSQDGGFGTIYF
TRBV5-4	TRBJ2-5	.	TRBD2	TGTGCCAGCAGCTTTCCTAGCGGAATCCAAGAGACCCAGTACTTC	CASSFPSGIQETQYF
TRBV5-1	TRBJ2-3	.	.	TGCGCCAGCAGCTTGGTGTATGAAGCCGGCACAGATACGCAGTATTTT	CASSLVYEAGTDTQYF
TRBV5-1	TRBJ2-3	.	.	TGCGCCAGCAGCCCCTTCACAGATACGCAGTATTTT	CASSPFTDTQYF
TRBV29-1	TRBJ1-1	.	.	TGCAGCGTTGAGAGGGGGTCGAACACTGAAGCTTTCTTT	CSVERGSNTEAFF
TRBV19	TRBJ2-1	.	.	TGTGCCAGTAGTTCCCCAACAGGCGCCCCCTACAATGAGCAGTTCTTC	CASSSPTGAPYNEQFF
TRBV7-2	TRBJ2-1	.	.	TGTGCCAGCAGCAGGGACGGGAGAGCGTCCGTGGATGAGCAGTTCTTC	CASSRDGRASVDEQFF
TRBV6-2/TRBV6-3	TRBJ1-1	.	TRBD1	TGTGCCAGCAGTTACTCGGGACAGGGGAACACTGAAGCTTTCTTT	CASSYSGQGNTEAFF
TRBV7-3	TRBJ2-5	few	.	TGTGCCAGCAGCCCTACTATAAACCAAGAGACCCAGTACTTC	CASSPTINQETQYF
TRBV19	TRBJ2-1	.	.	TGTGCCAGTAGTTCCCTAGCAACCCTAGACAATGAGCAGTTCTTC	CASSSLATLDNEQFF
TRBV20-1	TRBJ2-1	.	TRBD1	TGCAGTGCCAGTAGTACAGGGGACAATGAGCAGTTCTTC	CSASSTGDNEQFF
TRBV9	TRBJ2-1	.	TRBD2	TGTGCCAGCAGCGAGGGACTAGCGGGAGTATACTACAATGAGCAGTTCTTC	CASSEGLAGVYYNEQFF
TRBV12-5	TRBJ2-1	.	TRBD2	TGTGCTAGTGCCCTCTCACTAGCGGGGGTCCCTTACAATGAGCAGTTCTTC	CASALSLAGVPYNEQFF
TRBV11-2	TRBJ2-5	.	TRBD2	TGTGCCAGCAGTCCCGGACTAGGCCAAGAGACCCAGTACTTC	CASSPGLGQETQYF
TRBV7-2	TRBJ1-5	few	.	TGTGCCAGCAGCTTACGCGGAGGCCATCAGCCCCAGCATTTT	CASSLRGGHQPQHF
TRBV5-4	TRBJ2-1	.	.	TGTGCCAGCAGCTTGGTTGGCGGTAACAATGAGCAGTTCTTC	CASSLVGGNNEQFF
TRBV6-4	TRBJ2-3	.	TRBD2	TGTGCCAGCAGCTTAGCGGGAGCCTCAGATACGCAGTATTTT	CASSLAGASDTQYF
TRBV6-2/TRBV6-3	TRBJ2-1	.	.	TGTGCCAGCAGTTACTCGCCTAGGATTCTCAATGAGCAGTTCTTC	CASSYSPRILNEQFF
TRBV5-1	TRBJ2-3	once	.	TGCGCCAGCAGCTTGGCCGGTGGCGGGAGCACAGATACGCAGTATTTT	CASSLAGGGSTDTQYF
TRBV7-2	TRBJ1-5	.	TRBD1	TGTGCCAGCAGCTTTGGGACAGGCGCCGATCAGCCCCAGCATTTT	CASSFGTGADQPQHF
TRBV4-3	TRBJ2-2	.	TRBD2	TGCGCCAGCAGCCAAGATCTTCTAGCGGGAGGGCACGGGGAGCTGTTTTTT	CASSQDLLAGGHGELFF
TRBV7-3	TRBJ2-2	.	TRBD1	TGTGCCAGCAGCAGAGGGGGGACAGGTATCACCGGGGAGCTGTTTTTT	CASSRGGTGITGELFF
TRBV21-1	TRBJ2-1	.	.	TGTGCCAGCAGAGGGTGGCGGTGCGACAGCTCCTACAATGAGCAGTTCTTC	CASRGWRCDSSYNEQFF
TRBV12-3/TRBV12-4	TRBJ1-1	.	.	TGTGCCAGCAGACGGGGAATGGCTGAAGCTTTCTTT	CASRRGMAEAFF
TRBV30	TRBJ2-1	once	TRBD2	TGTGCCTGGAGTGTTGGACTAGCGGGATACAATGAGCAGTTCTTC	CAWSVGLAGYNEQFF
TRBV19	TRBJ2-7	.	.	TGTGCCAGTAGTCACCGGGACACGACCTACGAGCAGTACTTC	CASSHRDTTYEQYF
TRBV9	TRBJ1-3	.	.	TGTGCCAGCAGCCCCGGTAACTCTGGAAACACCATATATTTT	CASSPGNSGNTIYF
TRBV5-1	TRBJ2-1	.	TRBD2	TGCGCCAGCAGTAACGCGGGAGGCCGCAATGAGCAGTTCTTC	CASSNAGGRNEQFF
TRBV30	TRBJ2-2	once	.	TGTGCCTGGAGTCCCCGGAGGGGGGAGCTGTTTTTT	CAWSPRRGELFF
TRBV6-2/TRBV6-3	TRBJ2-1	.	.	TGTGCCAGCAGTCTAGCTTTGGAACAGTTCTTC	CASSLALEQFF
TRBV19	TRBJ1-1	.	TRBD1	TGTGCCAGTAGTCAAGACAGGGAGAACACTGAAGCTTTCTTT	CASSQDRENTEAFF
TRBV4-1	TRBJ2-2	.	.	TGCGCCAGCAGCCAGGAGCCTAGTGTCGGCACCGGGGAGCTGTTTTTT	CASSQEPSVGTGELFF
TRBV3-1/TRBV3-2	TRBJ1-5	.	.	TGTGCCAGCAGCCAAGACTCTACCGCGGGGGGTACCCAGCATTTT	CASSQDSTAGGTQHF
TRBV19	TRBJ2-3	.	TRBD2	TGTGCCAGTAGTGGCCCGGGACTAGCGGGAGGGCCGGTTGGGTTGGCAGATACGCAGTATTTT	CASSGPGLAGGPVGLADTQYF
TRBV9	TRBJ2-3	few	.	TGTGCCAGCAGCGGCCTTCGGGCAGATACGCAGTATTTT	CASSGLRADTQYF